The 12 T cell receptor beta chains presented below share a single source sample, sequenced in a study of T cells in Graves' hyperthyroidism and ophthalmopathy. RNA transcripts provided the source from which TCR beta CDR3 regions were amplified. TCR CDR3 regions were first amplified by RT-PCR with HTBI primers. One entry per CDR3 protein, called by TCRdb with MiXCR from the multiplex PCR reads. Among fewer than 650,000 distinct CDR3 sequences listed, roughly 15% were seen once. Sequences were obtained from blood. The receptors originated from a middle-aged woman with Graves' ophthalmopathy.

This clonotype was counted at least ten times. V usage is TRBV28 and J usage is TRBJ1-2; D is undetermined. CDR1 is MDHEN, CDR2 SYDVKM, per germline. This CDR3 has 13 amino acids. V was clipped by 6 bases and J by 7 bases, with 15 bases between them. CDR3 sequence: CASSLVSTSGYTF. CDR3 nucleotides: TGTGCCAGCAGCCTTGTGTCTACGTCTGGCTACACCTTC.

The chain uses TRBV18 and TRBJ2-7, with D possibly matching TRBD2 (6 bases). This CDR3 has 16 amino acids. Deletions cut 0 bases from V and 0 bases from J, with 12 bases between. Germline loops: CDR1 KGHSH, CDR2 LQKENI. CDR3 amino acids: CASSPPGGESSYEQYF. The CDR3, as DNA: TGTGCCAGCTCACCACCGGGCGGGGAGAGCTCCTACGAGCAGTACTTC.

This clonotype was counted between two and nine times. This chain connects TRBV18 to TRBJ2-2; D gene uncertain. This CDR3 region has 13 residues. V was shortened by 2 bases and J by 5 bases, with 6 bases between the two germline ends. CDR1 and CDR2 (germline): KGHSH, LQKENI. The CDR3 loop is CASSPLITGELFF. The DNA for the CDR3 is TGTGCCAGCTCACCATTGATTACCGGGGAGCTGTTTTTT.

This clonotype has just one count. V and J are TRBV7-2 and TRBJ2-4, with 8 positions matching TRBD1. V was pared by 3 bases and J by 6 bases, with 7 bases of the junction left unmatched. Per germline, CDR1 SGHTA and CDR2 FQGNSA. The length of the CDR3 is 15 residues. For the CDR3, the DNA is TGTGCCAGCAGCTTGGGCACCGGGACAGGAAACATTCAGTACTTC. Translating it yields CASSLGTGTGNIQYF. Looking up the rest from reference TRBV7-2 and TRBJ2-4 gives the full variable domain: GAGVSQSPSNKVTEKGKDVELRCDPISGHTALYWYRQSLGQGLEFLIYFQGNSAPDKSGLPSDRFSAERTGGSVSTLTIQRTQQEDSAVYLCASSLGTGTGNIQYFGAGTRLSVL.

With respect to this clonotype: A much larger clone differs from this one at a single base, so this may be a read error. CDR3 DNA: TGTGCCAGTAGTCGCTCGGGACTAGCGGGAGACGAGCAGTACTTC. As protein: CASSRSGLAGDEQYF. The gene calls are TRBV19 and TRBJ2-7, with 14 bases fitting TRBD2. Germline lookup yields CDR1 LNHDA and CDR2 SQIVND (reference sequence). The CDR3 runs 15 residues. V shed 5 bases and J 5 bases; nucleotides not matched to a gene: 5.

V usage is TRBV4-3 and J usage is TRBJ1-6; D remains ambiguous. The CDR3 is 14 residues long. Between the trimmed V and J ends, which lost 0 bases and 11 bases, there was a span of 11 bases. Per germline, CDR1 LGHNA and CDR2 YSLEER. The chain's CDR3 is CASSQERDWTPLHF. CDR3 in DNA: TGCGCCAGCAGCCAAGAAAGGGATTGGACACCCCTCCACTTT.

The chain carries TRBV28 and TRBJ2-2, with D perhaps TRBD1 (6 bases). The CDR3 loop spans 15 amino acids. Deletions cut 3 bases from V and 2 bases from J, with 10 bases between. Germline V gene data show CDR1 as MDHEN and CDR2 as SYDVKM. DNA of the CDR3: TGTGCCAGCAGTTTTCCAGGGGACAACACCGGGGAGCTGTTTTTT. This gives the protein CASSFPGDNTGELFF.

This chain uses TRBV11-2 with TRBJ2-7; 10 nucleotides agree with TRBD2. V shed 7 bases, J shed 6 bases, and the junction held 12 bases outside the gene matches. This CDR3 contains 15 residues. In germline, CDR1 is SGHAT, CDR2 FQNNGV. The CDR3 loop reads CASTASGSTPREQYF. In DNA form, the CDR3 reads TGTGCCAGCACGGCTAGCGGGAGTACCCCGCGCGAGCAGTACTTC.

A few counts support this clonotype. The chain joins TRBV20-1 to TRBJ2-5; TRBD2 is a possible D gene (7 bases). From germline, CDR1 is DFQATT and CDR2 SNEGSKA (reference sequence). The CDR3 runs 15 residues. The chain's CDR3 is CSHYGRGRGRETQYF. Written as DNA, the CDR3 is TGCAGCCATTACGGCCGTGGGCGGGGGCGGGAGACCCAGTACTTC.

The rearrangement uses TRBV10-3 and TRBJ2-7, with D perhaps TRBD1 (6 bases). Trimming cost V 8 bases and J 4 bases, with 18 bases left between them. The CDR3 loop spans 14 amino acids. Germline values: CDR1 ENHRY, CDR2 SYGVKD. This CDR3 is CAIRAPGEKYEQYF. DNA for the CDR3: TGTGCCATCCGTGCCCCAGGGGAAAAATACGAGCAGTACTTC.

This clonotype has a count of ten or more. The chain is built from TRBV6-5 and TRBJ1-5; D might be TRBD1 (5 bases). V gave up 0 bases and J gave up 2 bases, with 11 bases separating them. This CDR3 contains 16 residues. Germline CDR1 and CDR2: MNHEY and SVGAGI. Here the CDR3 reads CASSYSHGGGNQPQHF. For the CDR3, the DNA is TGTGCCAGCAGTTACTCGCACGGGGGTGGCAATCAGCCCCAGCATTTT.

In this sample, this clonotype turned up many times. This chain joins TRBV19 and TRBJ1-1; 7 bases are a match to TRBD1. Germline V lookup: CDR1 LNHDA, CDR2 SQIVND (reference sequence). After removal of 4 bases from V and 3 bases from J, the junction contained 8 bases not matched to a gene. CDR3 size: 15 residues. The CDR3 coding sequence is TGTGCCAGTAGTACCACCACAGGGGCTGACACTGAAGCTTTCTTT. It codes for CASSTTTGADTEAFF.